The 23 T cell receptor beta chains below were found in one sample sequenced in a study of vaccination and CD4 T cells after COVID-19. Described time point: late sampling 161 to 241 days after vaccination in three convalescent patients. A single record per CDR3 protein comes from TCRdb applying MiXCR to the PCR reads. The table records about 30,000 distinct CDR3 sequences, roughly 50% of them present only once. Sequencing was performed on CD4+ T cells from blood, taken about 7 months after SARS-CoV-2 vaccination. Receptors originate from a human donor who had recovered from COVID-19.

The rearrangement links TRBV6-1 to TRBJ2-5; 9 nucleotides align to TRBD2. The CDR3 is made up of 16 amino acids. Germline values: CDR1 MNHNS, CDR2 SASEGT. Unmatched junction bases numbered 8, after V lost 1 base and J lost 5 bases. CDR3 in amino acids: CASSEVVVAGVETQYF. The CDR3 DNA follows: TGTGCCAGCAGTGAAGTGGTTGTAGCGGGAGTGGAGACCCAGTACTTC.

This clonotype is a singleton in its sample. Given a much more abundant clone one base away, this may be a read error. The V and J genes are TRBV7-2 and TRBJ1-5; D call uncertain. CDR1 SGHTA and CDR2 FQGNSA come from the germline V gene. There are 13 residues in the CDR3. The CDR3 region has the DNA TGTGCCGGCAGCACCGTGACTGATCAGCCCCAGCATTTT. Protein sequence: CAGSTVTDQPQHF. The full variable domain, in which reference TRBV7-2 and TRBJ1-5 provide the parts outside the CDR3, is GAGVSQSPSNKVTEKGKDVELRCDPISGHTALYWYRQSLGQGLEFLIYFQGNSAPDKSGLPSDRFSAERTGGSVSTLTIQRTQQEDSAVYLCAGSTVTDQPQHFGDGTRLSIL.

V is TRBV5-1 and J is TRBJ2-1, with 10 bases that match TRBD1. The germline gives CDR1 SGHRS, CDR2 YFSETQ. With 4 bases clipped from V and 4 bases from J, the junction kept 2 bases outside the gene matches. This CDR3 has 14 residues. The CDR3 here is CASSAGQGYNEQFF. CDR3 coding DNA: TGCGCCAGCAGCGCGGGACAGGGGTACAATGAGCAGTTCTTC.

There are a few counts of this clonotype. The gene calls are TRBV7-2 and TRBJ2-1, with unresolved D. The CDR3 extends over 13 amino acids. The ends were cut back, 0 bases at V and 7 bases at J, with 7 bases in the middle. The germline V gene encodes CDR1 SGHTA and CDR2 FQGNSA. The CDR3 nucleotides are TGTGCCAGCAGCTTAGCACCGAGGAATGAGCAGTTCTTC. Its protein is CASSLAPRNEQFF.

For this clonotype: Sequence at one end of the junction differs from germline and may be a read error. The V call is TRBV24-1, the J call TRBJ2-1, with D unresolved. This CDR3 has 13 residues. The germline V gene has CDR1 KGHDR and CDR2 SFDVKD. The CDR3 region has the DNA TGTGCCACCAGTGACCCCATCTCCAATACCCTCATCTTC. It specifies CATSDPISNTLIF.

The V call is TRBV20-1, the J call TRBJ1-1; D is unresolved. CDR1 and CDR2 (germline): DFQATT, SNEGSKA (reference sequence). The CDR3 runs to 11 residues. DNA of the CDR3: TGCAGATCTGGCATGAACACTGAAGCTTTCTTT. Translation: CRSGMNTEAFF.

V is TRBV7-2 and J is TRBJ2-3, with 7 positions matching TRBD1. The CDR3 totals 13 residues. The trim removed 5 bases at V and 4 bases at J, leaving 3 bases unmatched. CDR1 and CDR2 from the germline V gene are SGHTA and FQGNSA. The CDR3, as DNA: TGTGCCAGCAGCCGCGACAGGGCAGATACGCAGTATTTT. This translates into CASSRDRADTQYF.

This clonotype has just a few counts. The chain links TRBV29-1 to TRBJ1-1; a weak D match, TRBD1 (5 bases). The CDR3 totals 15 residues. The V end lost 4 bases, the J end lost 0 bases, and 15 bases lay between the germline ends. Germline loops: CDR1 SQVTM, CDR2 ANQGSEA. In DNA form, the CDR3 reads TGCAGCGTTGTAGGAGGGGAGTACATGAACACTGAAGCTTTCTTT. Translating gives CSVVGGEYMNTEAFF. Supplemented by reference TRBV29-1 and TRBJ1-1, the full variable domain reads SAVISQKPSRDICQRGTSLTIQCQVDSQVTMMFWYRQQPGQSLTLIATANQGSEATYESGFVIDKFPISRPNLTFSTLTVSNMSPEDSSIYLCSVVGGEYMNTEAFFGQGTRLTVV.

V gene TRBV6-1 combines with J gene TRBJ2-2; TRBD2 matches 10 bases. Germline values: CDR1 MNHNS, CDR2 SASEGT. The CDR3 is made up of 16 amino acids. V was clipped by 7 bases and J by 5 bases; unmatched bases: 10. CDR3 DNA: TGTGCCAGCACTTCCCAGGCTAGCGGGGGAACCGGGGAGCTGTTTTTT. This gives the protein CASTSQASGGTGELFF.

The rearrangement uses TRBV7-3 and TRBJ1-1, with 8 bases that match TRBD1. This CDR3 contains 15 residues. CDR1 and CDR2 from the germline V gene are SGHTA and FQGTGA. V dropped 5 bases and J dropped 4; count of bases not matched to a gene: 9. The CDR3 bases are TGTGCCAGCAGCACCGGACAGGGACGGGCCACTGAAGCTTTCTTT. Translating it yields CASSTGQGRATEAFF.

This clonotype was counted only a few times. This chain uses TRBV28 with TRBJ1-1, with a possible D match to TRBD1 (5 bases). V was clipped by 7 bases and J by 1 base, with 13 bases between them. Germline V gives CDR1 MDHEN, CDR2 SYDVKM. The CDR3 length is 14 residues. CDR3: CASTGGRRNTEAFF. The CDR3 nucleotides are TGTGCCAGCACGGGGGGACGAAGGAACACTGAAGCTTTCTTT.

The chain employs TRBV20-1 and TRBJ2-3, with TRBD2 identical over 7 bases. V was pared by 2 bases and J by 3 bases, with 14 bases of the junction left unmatched. This CDR3 region has 17 residues. The germline gives CDR1 DFQATT, CDR2 SNEGSKA (reference sequence). The CDR3 DNA follows: TGCAGTGCTAGATATCTCCAGGCGGGAGTTAGAACAGATACGCAGTATTTT. It translates to CSARYLQAGVRTDTQYF.

The chain recombines TRBV28 with TRBJ2-1; no firm D call. CDR1 is MDHEN, CDR2 SYDVKM, per germline. The CDR3 extends over 14 amino acids. V lost 2 bases and J 3 bases, leaving 8 bases between the germline ends. In DNA, the CDR3 is TGTGCCAGCAGTTTAGCGGACCACTACAATGAGCAGTTCTTC. This translates into CASSLADHYNEQFF.

The CDR3 DNA reads TGTGCCACCAGCAGAGACCGAAGAGCGGGAGGGTTCACAGATACGCAGTATTTT. It encodes CATSRDRRAGGFTDTQYF. The rearrangement links TRBV15 to TRBJ2-3; TRBD2 agrees at 10 bases. The CDR3 totals 18 residues. V lost 0 bases and J lost 2; bases outside the gene matches: 8. CDR1 is LNHNV, CDR2 YYDKDF, per germline (reference sequence).

The rearrangement links TRBV11-3 to TRBJ1-1; D ambiguous. Looked up from germline, CDR1 is SGHNT and CDR2 is YENEEA. V was shortened by 5 bases and J by 7 bases, with 14 bases between the two germline ends. This CDR3 comprises 13 residues. In nucleotides, the CDR3 is TGTGCCAGCAGCGCAACCCCTTCGAGTGAAGCTTTCTTT. This encodes CASSATPSSEAFF.

This clonotype was counted once. The chain carries TRBV19 and TRBJ1-4, with D possibly matching TRBD1 (6 bases). V was pared by 3 bases and J by 7 bases, with 12 bases between. This CDR3 comprises 14 residues. Germline V gene data show CDR1 as LNHDA and CDR2 as SQIVND (reference sequence). The CDR3 region is CASSIRGGREKLFF. The CDR3 coding sequence is TGTGCCAGTAGTATCAGGGGCGGACGTGAAAAACTGTTTTTT.

V gene TRBV28 combines with J gene TRBJ1-1; 9 nucleotides line up with TRBD1. Germline CDR1 and CDR2: MDHEN and SYDVKM. The ends lost 5 bases at V and 3 bases at J; junction bases unmatched: 4. This CDR3 contains 14 residues. The CDR3 here is CASSPTGGYTEAFF. CDR3 bases: TGTGCCAGCAGTCCCACAGGGGGCTACACTGAAGCTTTCTTT.

This rearrangement joins TRBV20-1 to TRBJ1-5, with D perhaps matching TRBD1 (5 bases). The germline V gene encodes CDR1 DFQATT and CDR2 SNEGSKA (reference sequence). The CDR3 extends over 13 amino acids. V lost 6 bases and J lost 3, with 12 bases in between. The CDR3 spells CSAEQDPNQPQHF. The CDR3 nucleotides read TGCAGTGCAGAACAGGATCCCAATCAGCCCCAGCATTTT.

This clonotype has only one observation. The V call is TRBV19, the J call TRBJ2-3; possible D gene TRBD2, 6 bases. Germline V gene sequence: CDR1 LNHDA, CDR2 SQIVND (reference sequence). Trimming shortened V by 0 bases and J by 0 bases, and 7 bases separated the two germline ends. CDR3 size: 15 residues. This chain's CDR3 is CASSIELASTDTQYF. As DNA, the CDR3 is TGTGCCAGTAGTATAGAACTAGCTAGCACAGATACGCAGTATTTT.

CDR3 sequence reads: CASRVSSYEQYF. CDR3 sequence (DNA): TGTGCCAGCAGAGTGAGCTCCTACGAGCAGTACTTC. The genes are TRBV6-1 and TRBJ2-7, with D hard to call. This CDR3 has 12 residues. CDR1 MNHNS and CDR2 SASEGT come from the germline V gene. Trimming removed 6 bases from V and 0 bases from J, with 6 bases in between.

The chain carries TRBV7-2 and TRBJ2-1, with 12 bases aligning to TRBD1. Germline lookup yields CDR1 SGHTA and CDR2 FQGNSA. J was trimmed by 0 bases and V by 5 bases; bases with no gene match: 14. The CDR3 has 20 residues. The CDR3 coding sequence is TGTGCCAGCAGCAGATCCTCGGGACAGGGGGCCGCCAGCTCCTACAATGAGCAGTTCTTC. Its protein is CASSRSSGQGAASSYNEQFF.

The chain joins TRBV7-2 to TRBJ2-5; unclear D gene. This CDR3 is built from 14 residues. The V end lost 4 bases, the J end lost 4 bases, and 13 bases lay between the germline ends. CDR1 SGHTA and CDR2 FQGNSA come from the germline V gene. The CDR3 protein is CASSSESGRETQYF. The CDR3 coding sequence is TGTGCCAGCAGCTCCGAGTCGGGCCGAGAGACCCAGTACTTC.

The V call is TRBV27, the J call TRBJ2-1; weak D call: TRBD2 (6 bases). Germline CDR1 MNHEY, CDR2 SMNVEV (reference sequence). Trimming pared 10 bases from V and 2 bases from J, leaving 9 bases between. CDR3 size: 12 residues. The CDR3 nucleotides read TGTGCCATAACTAGCACCTACAATGAGCAGTTCTTC. It encodes CAITSTYNEQFF.